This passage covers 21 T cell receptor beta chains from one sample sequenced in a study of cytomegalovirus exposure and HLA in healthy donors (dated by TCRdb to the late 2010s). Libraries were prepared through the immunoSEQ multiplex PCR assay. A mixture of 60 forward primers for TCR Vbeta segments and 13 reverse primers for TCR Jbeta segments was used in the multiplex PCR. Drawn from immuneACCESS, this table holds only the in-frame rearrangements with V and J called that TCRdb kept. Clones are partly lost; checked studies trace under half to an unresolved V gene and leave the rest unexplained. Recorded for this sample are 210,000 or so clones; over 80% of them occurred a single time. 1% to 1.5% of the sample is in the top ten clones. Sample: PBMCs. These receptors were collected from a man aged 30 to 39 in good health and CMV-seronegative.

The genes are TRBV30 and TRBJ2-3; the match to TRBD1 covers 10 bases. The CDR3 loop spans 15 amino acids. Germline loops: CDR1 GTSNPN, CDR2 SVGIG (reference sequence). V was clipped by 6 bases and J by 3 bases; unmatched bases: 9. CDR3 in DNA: TGTGCCTGCAGACCTCCGGGACAGGGGACAGATACGCAGTATTTT. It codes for CACRPPGQGTDTQYF.

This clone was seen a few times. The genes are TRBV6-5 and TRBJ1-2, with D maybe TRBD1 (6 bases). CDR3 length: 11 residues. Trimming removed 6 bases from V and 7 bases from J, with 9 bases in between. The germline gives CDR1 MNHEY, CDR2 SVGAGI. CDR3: CASSPGAGYTF. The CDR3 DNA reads TGTGCCAGCAGCCCAGGGGCTGGCTACACCTTC.

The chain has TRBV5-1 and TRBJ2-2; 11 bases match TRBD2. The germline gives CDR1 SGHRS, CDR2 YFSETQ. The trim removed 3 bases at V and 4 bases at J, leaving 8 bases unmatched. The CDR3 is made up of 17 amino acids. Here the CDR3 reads CASSSITSGSVTGELFF. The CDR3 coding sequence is TGCGCCAGCAGCTCGATCACTAGCGGGAGTGTCACCGGGGAGCTGTTTTTT. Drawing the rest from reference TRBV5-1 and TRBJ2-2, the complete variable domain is KAGVTQTPRYLIKTRGQQVTLSCSPISGHRSVSWYQQTPGQGLQFLFEYFSETQRNKGNFPGRFSGRQFSNSRSEMNVSTLELGDSALYLCASSSITSGSVTGELFFGEGSRLTVL.

The CDR3 spells CASSLIAAGSNEQYF. The DNA for the CDR3 is TGCGCCAGCAGCCTCATTGCAGCGGGATCCAACGAGCAGTACTTC. The chain carries TRBV5-1 and TRBJ2-7, with 7 bases aligning to TRBD2. Trimming removed 4 bases from V and 5 bases from J; junction bases left unmatched: 12. CDR1 and CDR2 from the germline V gene are SGHRS and YFSETQ. CDR3 size: 15 residues.

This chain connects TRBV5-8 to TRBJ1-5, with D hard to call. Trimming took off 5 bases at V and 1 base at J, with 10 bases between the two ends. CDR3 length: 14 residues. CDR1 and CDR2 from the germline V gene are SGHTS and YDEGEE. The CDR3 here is CASSGGYSNQPQHF. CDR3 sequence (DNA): TGTGCCAGCAGTGGAGGGTACAGCAATCAGCCCCAGCATTTT.

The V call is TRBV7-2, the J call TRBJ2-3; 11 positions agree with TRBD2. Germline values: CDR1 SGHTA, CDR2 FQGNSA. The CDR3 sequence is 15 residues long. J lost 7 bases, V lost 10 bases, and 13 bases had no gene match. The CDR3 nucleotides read TGTGCCACCGGGCCGGGACTAGCGGTTCGTAATACGCAGTATTTT. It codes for CATGPGLAVRNTQYF.

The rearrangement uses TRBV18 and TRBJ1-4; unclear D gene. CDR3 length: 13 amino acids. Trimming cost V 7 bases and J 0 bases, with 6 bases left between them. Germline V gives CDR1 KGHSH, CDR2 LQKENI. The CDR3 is CASCLSTNEKLFF. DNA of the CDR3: TGTGCCAGCTGCCTATCAACTAATGAAAAACTGTTTTTT.

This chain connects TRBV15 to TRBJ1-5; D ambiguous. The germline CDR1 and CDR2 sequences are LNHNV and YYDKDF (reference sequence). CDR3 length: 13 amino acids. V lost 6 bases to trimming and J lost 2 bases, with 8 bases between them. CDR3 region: CATSSGRNQPQHF. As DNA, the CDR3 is TGTGCCACCAGTTCGGGTCGCAATCAGCCCCAGCATTTT.

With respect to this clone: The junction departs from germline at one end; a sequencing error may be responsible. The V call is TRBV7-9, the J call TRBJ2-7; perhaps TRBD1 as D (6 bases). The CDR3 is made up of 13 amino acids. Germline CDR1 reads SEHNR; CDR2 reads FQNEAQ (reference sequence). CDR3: CSSSLEEQGWQYF. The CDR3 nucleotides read TGTTCCAGCAGCCTAGAGGAACAGGGCTGGCAGTACTTC.

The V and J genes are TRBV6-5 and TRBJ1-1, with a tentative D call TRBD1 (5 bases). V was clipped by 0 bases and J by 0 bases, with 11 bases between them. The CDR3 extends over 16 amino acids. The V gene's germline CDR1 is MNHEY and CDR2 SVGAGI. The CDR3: CASSYSYPGMNTEAFF. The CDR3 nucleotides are TGTGCCAGCAGTTACTCGTATCCAGGGATGAACACTGAAGCTTTCTTT.

For the CDR3, the DNA is TGCTCATCCGGGACCCATCAGGGGAATGAGCAGTTCTTC. Its protein product is CSSGTHQGNEQFF. This chain connects TRBV29-1 to TRBJ2-1; D perhaps matches TRBD1 (6 bases). The germline gives CDR1 SQVTM, CDR2 ANQGSEA. The CDR3 is 13 residues long.

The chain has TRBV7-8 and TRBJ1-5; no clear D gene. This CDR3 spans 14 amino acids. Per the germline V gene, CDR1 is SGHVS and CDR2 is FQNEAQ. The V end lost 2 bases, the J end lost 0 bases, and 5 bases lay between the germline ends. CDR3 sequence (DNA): TGTGCCAGCAGCTTACGGTTTAGCAATCAGCCCCAGCATTTT. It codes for CASSLRFSNQPQHF.

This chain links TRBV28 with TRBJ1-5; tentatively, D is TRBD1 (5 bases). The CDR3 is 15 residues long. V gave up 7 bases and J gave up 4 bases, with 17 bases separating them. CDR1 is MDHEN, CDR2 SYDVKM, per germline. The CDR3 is CASTWGRAGNQPQHF. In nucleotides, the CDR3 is TGTGCCAGCACCTGGGGCAGGGCGGGAAATCAGCCCCAGCATTTT.

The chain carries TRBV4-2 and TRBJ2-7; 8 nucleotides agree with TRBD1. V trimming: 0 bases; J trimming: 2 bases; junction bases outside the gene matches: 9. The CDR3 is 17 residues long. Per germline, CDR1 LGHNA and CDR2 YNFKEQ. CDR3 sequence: CASSQDNLGQGPYEQYF. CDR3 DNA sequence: TGTGCCAGCAGCCAAGACAACCTCGGACAGGGACCCTACGAGCAGTACTTC.

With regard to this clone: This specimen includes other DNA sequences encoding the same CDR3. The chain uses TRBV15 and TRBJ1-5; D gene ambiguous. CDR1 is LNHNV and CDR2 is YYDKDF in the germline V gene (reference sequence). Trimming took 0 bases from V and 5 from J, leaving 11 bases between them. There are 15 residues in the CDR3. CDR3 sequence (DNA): TGTGCCACCAGCAGAGATAGCGACGGAGATCAGCCCCAGCATTTT. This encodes CATSRDSDGDQPQHF.

CDR3 coding DNA: TGTGCCACCAGGGCGGGGGGGCTTGGGACAGATACGCAGTATTTT. It translates to CATRAGGLGTDTQYF. This chain joins TRBV15 and TRBJ2-3, with 9 bases lining up with TRBD2. Germline CDR1 and CDR2: LNHNV and YYDKDF (reference sequence). Trimming took 6 bases from V and 3 from J; bases not matched to a gene: 7. The length of the CDR3 is 15 residues. The full variable domain, with the rest looked up from reference TRBV15 and TRBJ2-3, is DAMVIQNPRYQVTQFGKPVTLSCSQTLNHNVMYWYQQKSSQAPKLLFHYYDKDFNNEADTPDNFQSRRPNTSFCFLDIRSPGLGDTAMYLCATRAGGLGTDTQYFGPGTRLTVL.

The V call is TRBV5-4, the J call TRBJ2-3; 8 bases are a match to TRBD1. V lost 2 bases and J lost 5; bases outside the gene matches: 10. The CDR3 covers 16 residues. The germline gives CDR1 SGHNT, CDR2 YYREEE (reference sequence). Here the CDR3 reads CASSFRQGAVGDTQYF. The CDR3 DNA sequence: TGTGCCAGCAGCTTTAGGCAGGGGGCAGTGGGAGATACGCAGTATTTT.

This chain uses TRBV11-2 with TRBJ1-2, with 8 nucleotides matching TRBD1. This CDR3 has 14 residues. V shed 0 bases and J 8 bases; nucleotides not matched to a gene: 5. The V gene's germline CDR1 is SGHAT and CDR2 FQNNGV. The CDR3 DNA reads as TGTGCCAGCAGCTTAGACCGGACAGGGTCGGGCTACACCTTC. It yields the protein CASSLDRTGSGYTF.

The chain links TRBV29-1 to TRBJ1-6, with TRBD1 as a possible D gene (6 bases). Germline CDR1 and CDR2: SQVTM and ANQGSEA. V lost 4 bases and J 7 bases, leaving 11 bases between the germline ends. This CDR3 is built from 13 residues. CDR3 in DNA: TGCAGCGTTGGGGGGCAGGGGAATTCACCCCTCCACTTT. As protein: CSVGGQGNSPLHF. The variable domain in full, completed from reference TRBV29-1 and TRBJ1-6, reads SAVISQKPSRDICQRGTSLTIQCQVDSQVTMMFWYRQQPGQSLTLIATANQGSEATYESGFVIDKFPISRPNLTFSTLTVSNMSPEDSSIYLCSVGGQGNSPLHFGNGTRLTVT.

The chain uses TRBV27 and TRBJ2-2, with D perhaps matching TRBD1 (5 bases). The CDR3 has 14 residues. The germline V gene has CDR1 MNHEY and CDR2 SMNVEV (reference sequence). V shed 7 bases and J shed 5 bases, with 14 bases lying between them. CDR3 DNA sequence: TGTGCCAGCAACAGTAGGGGAAAGACCGGGGAGCTGTTTTTT. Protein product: CASNSRGKTGELFF.

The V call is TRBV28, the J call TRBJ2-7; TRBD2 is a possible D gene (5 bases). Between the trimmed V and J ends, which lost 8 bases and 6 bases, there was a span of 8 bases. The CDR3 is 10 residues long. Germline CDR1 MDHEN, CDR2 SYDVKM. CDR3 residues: CASRGGEQYF. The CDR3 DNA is TGTGCCAGCCGAGGAGGCGAGCAGTACTTC.